The subject of this entry is one TCR beta chain. Its antigen is not known. The CDR3 runs 14 residues. The V and J ends lost 1 base and 7 bases respectively, with 13 bases between them. Germline assignment: CDR1 MNHNS and CDR2 SASEGT. The data are from a study of PD-1 blockade in classical Hodgkin lymphoma. Study-wide results and limits: Repertoire difference causes, possibly disease activity or prior therapy, remain undefined. Reports indicated that newly diagnosed patients had lower baseline TCR diversity than healthy donors did.

Autologous stem cell transplantation was followed by relapse in every patient, and brentuximab vedotin exposure varied. Only in-frame clones appear in the TCRdb table, and some are missing; sequencing was by immunoSEQ multiplex PCR. The sample shows tens of thousands of clones, 70% to 75% of them seen only once. This chain uses TRBV6-1 with TRBJ1-2, with D possibly being TRBD1 (5 bases). The receptor was isolated from a human donor with classical Hodgkin lymphoma. Sequences were derived from peripheral blood mononuclear cells (PBMCs), sampled before the second cycle of nivolumab. In DNA form, the CDR3 reads TGTGCCAGCAGTGAAGGGTGGGGGTCCCGTGGCTACACCTTC. Translating gives CASSEGWGSRGYTF.